These 20 T cell receptor beta chains were sequenced from one sample in a study of cytomegalovirus exposure and HLA in healthy donors. This table comes from immunoSEQ multiplex PCR, and its TCRdb copy is limited to in-frame clones, with some not included. The sample records more than 65,000 clones, about 92% being singletons. The sequenced material came from PBMCs. Receptor source: a young man in good health and CMV-seronegative.

V and J are TRBV11-3 and TRBJ2-1; D is unclear. Germline V lookup: CDR1 SGHNT, CDR2 YENEEA. V was cut by 8 bases and J by 0 bases, with 11 bases left in between. The CDR3 sequence is 14 residues long. The CDR3 here is CASSRTFSYNEQFF. The CDR3 DNA reads as TGTGCCAGCTCCAGAACCTTCTCCTACAATGAGCAGTTCTTC.

This clone was detected only a few times. The chain couples TRBV27 to TRBJ1-2; D may be TRBD1 (6 bases). This CDR3 comprises 13 residues. CDR1 and CDR2 from the germline V gene are MNHEY and SMNVEV (reference sequence). V lost 1 base and J 8 bases, leaving 11 bases between the germline ends. The CDR3 DNA is TGTGCCAGCAGTTTATGGGAGGGGGACGGCTACACCTTC. This translates into CASSLWEGDGYTF.

The sample holds a few counts of this clone. The CDR3 DNA follows: TGTGCCAGCAGTGACGATCTGGTAAGCGGCACAGATACGCAGTATTTT. Protein sequence: CASSDDLVSGTDTQYF. The V call is TRBV6-4, the J call TRBJ2-3; no clear D gene. Trimming removed 2 bases from V and 1 base from J, with 13 bases in between. The germline gives CDR1 MRHNA, CDR2 SNTAGT. The length of the CDR3 is 16 residues.

The chain links TRBV6-7 to TRBJ2-5, with 9 bases that match TRBD1. TRBV6-7 is identified as an open reading frame with a role that is uncertain. The CDR3 has 16 amino acids. Trimming at V came to 2 bases and at J to 5 bases, leaving 9 bases not matched to a gene. DNA of the CDR3: TGTGCCAGCAGTTACCCCAGGACAGGGGCTAGGGAGACCCAGTACTTC. Translated, it gives CASSYPRTGARETQYF.

V and J are TRBV28 and TRBJ1-4; no definite D call. The CDR3 runs 13 residues. V lost 5 bases to trimming and J lost 7 bases, with 11 bases between them. Germline V gene sequence: CDR1 MDHEN, CDR2 SYDVKM. CDR3 DNA sequence: TGTGCCAGCAGTCCATATCTCGGTGAAAAACTGTTTTTT. Protein product: CASSPYLGEKLFF.

The CDR3 DNA sequence: TGCGCCAGCAGCTTGACACCCCGGAGTGTTCGCACCGGGGAGCTGTTTTTT. The encoded protein is CASSLTPRSVRTGELFF. The chain employs TRBV5-1 and TRBJ2-2; D ambiguous. V lost 1 base to trimming and J lost 4 bases, with 17 bases between them. The CDR3 sequence is 17 residues long. Per germline, CDR1 SGHRS and CDR2 YFSETQ.

The chain has TRBV6-4 and TRBJ2-1; TRBD1 matches 8 bases. Per the germline V gene, CDR1 is MRHNA and CDR2 is SNTAGT. Unmatched junction bases numbered 11, after V lost 5 bases and J lost 8 bases. CDR3 length equals 15 residues. This chain's CDR3 is CASSFGQGMGDEQFF. CDR3 DNA sequence: TGTGCCAGCAGTTTCGGACAGGGTATGGGCGATGAGCAGTTCTTC.

The V and J genes are TRBV27 and TRBJ2-1; the match to TRBD2 covers 8 bases. Unmatched junction bases numbered 18, after V lost 8 bases and J lost 0 bases. Germline CDR1 MNHEY, CDR2 SMNVEV (reference sequence). The CDR3 runs to 19 residues. CDR3 bases: TGTGCCAGCGGTAGGAGCGGGAGAATTCTACTGAGCTCCTACAATGAGCAGTTCTTC. Translation gives CASGRSGRILLSSYNEQFF.

The chain links TRBV27 to TRBJ1-2, with a tentative D call TRBD1 (5 bases). Germline V gene data show CDR1 as MNHEY and CDR2 as SMNVEV (reference sequence). The CDR3 totals 14 residues. V shed 5 bases and J shed 5 bases, with 15 bases lying between them. For the CDR3, the DNA is TGTGCCAGCAGTCACTGGGGCAGCAGGTATGGCTACACCTTC. It encodes CASSHWGSRYGYTF.

This chain uses TRBV11-2 with TRBJ2-7, with D possibly matching TRBD1 (5 bases). The CDR3 consists of 14 residues. The V gene lost 5 bases and the J gene lost 2 bases, with 13 bases spanning the gap. The germline V gene encodes CDR1 SGHAT and CDR2 FQNNGV. The CDR3 nucleotides read TGTGCCAGCAGCGGCAGGGATTCTGCCTACGAGCAGTACTTC. It yields the protein CASSGRDSAYEQYF.

This chain links TRBV7-9 with TRBJ2-7, with 11 bases matching TRBD2. Germline V gene data show CDR1 as SEHNR and CDR2 as FQNEAQ (reference sequence). This CDR3 contains 18 residues. J lost 0 bases, V lost 5 bases, and 12 bases had no gene match. DNA of the CDR3: TGTGCCAGCAGCAACGGGACAGCAGGACTAGCGGGCTCCTACGAGCAGTACTTC. Its protein product is CASSNGTAGLAGSYEQYF.

This chain uses TRBV18 with TRBJ1-2, with 9 bases that match TRBD1. Germline CDR1 and CDR2: KGHSH and LQKENI. V dropped 3 bases and J dropped 4; count of bases not matched to a gene: 3. CDR3 length: 14 amino acids. DNA for the CDR3: TGTGCCAGCTCACCCCAGGGACAGGGCTATGGCTACACCTTC. It codes for CASSPQGQGYGYTF. Combining the CDR3 with reference TRBV18 and TRBJ1-2 gives the whole variable domain NAGVMQNPRHLVRRRGQEARLRCSPMKGHSHVYWYRQLPEEGLKFMVYLQKENIIDESGMPKERFSAEFPKEGPSILRIQQVVRGDSAAYFCASSPQGQGYGYTFGSGTRLTVV.

The chain uses TRBV7-9 and TRBJ2-1; perhaps TRBD1 as D (6 bases). CDR3 length: 17 residues. With 4 bases removed from V and 2 bases from J, the gap between germline ends came to 18 bases. Germline V CDR1 and CDR2: SEHNR, FQNEAQ (reference sequence). Here the CDR3 DNA reads TGTGCCAGCAGCTCCTCTCCTGGACAGAAGCCCTACAATGAGCAGTTCTTC. It specifies CASSSSPGQKPYNEQFF.

This clone has just a few counts. V is TRBV7-8 and J is TRBJ2-7, with a tentative D call TRBD1 (6 bases). V lost 4 bases and J lost 4, with 11 bases in between. CDR1 and CDR2 (germline): SGHVS, FQNEAQ. The CDR3 runs to 13 residues. CDR3 bases: TGTGCCAGCAGCTGGACAGAGGCGTACGAGCAGTACTTC. Translation: CASSWTEAYEQYF.

A single count supports this clone. The genes are TRBV6-5 and TRBJ1-2; maybe TRBD1 (5 bases). This CDR3 comprises 15 residues. Germline V gives CDR1 MNHEY, CDR2 SVGAGI. With 3 bases removed from V and 7 bases from J, the gap between germline ends came to 18 bases. Here the CDR3 reads CASSYRDLGTGGYTF. As DNA, the CDR3 is TGTGCCAGCAGTTATCGGGACTTGGGCACGGGTGGCTACACCTTC.

The V gene is TRBV4-1, the J gene TRBJ1-5, with 11 bases that match TRBD1. The germline gives CDR1 MGHRA, CDR2 YSYEKL. This CDR3 region has 14 residues. V gave up 3 bases and J gave up 5 bases; unmatched junction bases: 0. This CDR3 reads CASSQDRGHQPQHF. The CDR3 bases are TGCGCCAGCAGCCAGGACAGGGGGCATCAGCCCCAGCATTTT.

This chain uses TRBV7-8 with TRBJ2-6; the D gene is possibly TRBD2 (5 bases). V lost 5 bases, J lost 0 bases, and 14 bases lay in between. This CDR3 contains 17 residues. Germline assignment: CDR1 SGHVS and CDR2 FQNEAQ. CDR3 in amino acids: CASSPRGGYSGANVLTF. The CDR3 DNA sequence: TGTGCCAGCAGCCCCCGTGGAGGTTACTCTGGGGCCAACGTCCTGACTTTC.

This clone was seen only a few times. The chain combines TRBV5-1 with TRBJ2-3, with TRBD1 as a possible D gene (6 bases). Deletions cut 0 bases from V and 2 bases from J, with 13 bases between. Per germline, CDR1 SGHRS and CDR2 YFSETQ. CDR3 length: 16 amino acids. The CDR3 reads CASSLGWGRITDTQYF. CDR3 sequence (DNA): TGCGCCAGCAGCTTGGGGTGGGGGCGGATCACAGATACGCAGTATTTT.

This clone occurred once. The chain joins TRBV19 to TRBJ1-2; the D is unclear. The CDR3 spans 16 residues. V lost 3 bases to trimming and J lost 7 bases, with 21 bases between them. The germline CDR1 and CDR2 sequences are LNHDA and SQIVND (reference sequence). CDR3 sequence (DNA): TGTGCCAGTAGTATCAGCCCTCGGGGTAGAATGAGTGGCTACACCTTC. It codes for CASSISPRGRMSGYTF.

This chain joins TRBV5-4 and TRBJ1-1; D not resolved. V was shortened by 0 bases and J by 1 base, with 7 bases between the two germline ends. The CDR3 runs to 14 residues. In germline, CDR1 is SGHNT, CDR2 YYREEE (reference sequence). CDR3 sequence (DNA): TGTGCCAGCAGCTTGGGGCAAAGGAACACTGAAGCTTTCTTT. Encoded protein: CASSLGQRNTEAFF.